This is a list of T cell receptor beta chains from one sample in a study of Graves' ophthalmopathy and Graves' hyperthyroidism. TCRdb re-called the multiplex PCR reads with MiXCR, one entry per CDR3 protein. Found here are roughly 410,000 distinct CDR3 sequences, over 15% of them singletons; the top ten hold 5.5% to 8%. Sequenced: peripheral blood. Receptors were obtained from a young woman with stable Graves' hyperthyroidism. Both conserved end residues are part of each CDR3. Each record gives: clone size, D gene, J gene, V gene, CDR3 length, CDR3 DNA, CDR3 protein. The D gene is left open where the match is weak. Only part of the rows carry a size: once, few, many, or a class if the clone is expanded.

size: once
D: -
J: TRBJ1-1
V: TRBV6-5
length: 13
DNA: TGTGCCAGCAGTTGGACAATGACGCCTGAAGCTTTCTTT
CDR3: CASSWTMTPEAFF

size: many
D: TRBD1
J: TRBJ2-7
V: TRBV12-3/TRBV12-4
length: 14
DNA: TGTGCCAGCAGAACCGGGACAGGGTCCTACGAGCAGTACTTC
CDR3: CASRTGTGSYEQYF

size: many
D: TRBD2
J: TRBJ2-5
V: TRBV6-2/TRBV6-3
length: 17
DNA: TGTGCCAGCAGTTACCCTCCCCTGGGGGGGACCCAAGAGACCCAGTACTTC
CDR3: CASSYPPLGGTQETQYF

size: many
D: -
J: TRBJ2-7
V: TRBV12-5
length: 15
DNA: TGTGCTAGTGGTTTGGTAGTCGCGGGGACCAACGAGCAGTACTTC
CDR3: CASGLVVAGTNEQYF

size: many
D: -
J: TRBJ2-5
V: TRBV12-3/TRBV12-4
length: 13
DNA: TGTGCCAGCAGCCGGCCACTGGAAGAGACCCAGTACTTC
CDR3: CASSRPLEETQYF

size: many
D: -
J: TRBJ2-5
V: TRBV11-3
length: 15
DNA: TGTGCCAGCAGCACCAGCCGGGCCCTTCAAGAGACCCAGTACTTC
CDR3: CASSTSRALQETQYF

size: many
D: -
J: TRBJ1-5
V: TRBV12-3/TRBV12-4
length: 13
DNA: TGTGCCAGCAGCCTAGGGCGGCTGGAGCCCCAGCATTTT
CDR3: CASSLGRLEPQHF

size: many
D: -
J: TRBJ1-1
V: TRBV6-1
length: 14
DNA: TGTGCCAGCAGTGGGGACGGGGTGAACACTGAAGCTTTCTTT
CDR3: CASSGDGVNTEAFF

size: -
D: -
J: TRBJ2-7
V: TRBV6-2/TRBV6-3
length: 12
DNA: TGTGCCAGCAGTCCCTTCGGGTACGAGCAGTACTTC
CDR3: CASSPFGYEQYF

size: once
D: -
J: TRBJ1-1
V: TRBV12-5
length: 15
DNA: TGTGCTAGTGGTTTGGTAGAGGGATTTGTTACTAAAGCTTTCTTT
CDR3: CASGLVEGFVTKAFF

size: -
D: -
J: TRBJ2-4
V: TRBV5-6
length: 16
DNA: TGTGCCAGCAGCTTGCGAAGGCAACTAGCCAAAAACATTCAGTACTTC
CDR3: CASSLRRQLAKNIQYF

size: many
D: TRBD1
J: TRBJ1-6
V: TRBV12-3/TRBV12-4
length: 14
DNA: TGTGCCAGCAGTCAGGGGGCGCGAGGCTCACCCCTCCACTTT
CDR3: CASSQGARGSPLHF

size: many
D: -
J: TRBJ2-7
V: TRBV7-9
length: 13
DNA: TGTGCCAGTGGCCCCCCACATACGGACGAGCAGTACTTC
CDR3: CASGPPHTDEQYF

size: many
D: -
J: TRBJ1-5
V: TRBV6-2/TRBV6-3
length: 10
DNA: TGTGCCAGCGGGGCTCAGCCCCAGCATTTT
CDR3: CASGAQPQHF

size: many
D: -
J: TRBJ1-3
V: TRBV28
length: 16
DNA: TGTGCCAGCAAGCCCGGAGTCTCACGCTCTGGAAACACCATATATTTT
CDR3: CASKPGVSRSGNTIYF

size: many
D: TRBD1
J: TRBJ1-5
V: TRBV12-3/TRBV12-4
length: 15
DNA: TGTGCCAGCAGTTCACAGGGGGCGATCAATCAGCCCCAGCATTTT
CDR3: CASSSQGAINQPQHF

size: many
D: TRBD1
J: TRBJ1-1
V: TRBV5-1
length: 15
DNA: TGCGCCAGCAGCTTGTCCGGACAGGGGACGACTGAAGCTTTCTTT
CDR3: CASSLSGQGTTEAFF

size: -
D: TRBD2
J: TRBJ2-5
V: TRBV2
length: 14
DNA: TGTGCCAGCAGCGCCGGGACTAGTGGAGAGACCCAGTACTTC
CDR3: CASSAGTSGETQYF

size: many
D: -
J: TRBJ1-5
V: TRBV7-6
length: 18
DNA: TGTGCCAGCAGCTTAGAGGCAGGAGGGGGTTATAGCAATCAGCCCCAGCATTTT
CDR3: CASSLEAGGGYSNQPQHF

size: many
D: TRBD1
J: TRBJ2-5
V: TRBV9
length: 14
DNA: TGTGCCAGCAGCGCACAGGGGTACCAAGAGACCCAGTACTTC
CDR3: CASSAQGYQETQYF

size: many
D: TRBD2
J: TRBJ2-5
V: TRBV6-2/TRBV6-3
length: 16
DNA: TGTGCCAGCAGTTACGTCGCGGGGGGCCTACAAGAGACCCAGTACTTC
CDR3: CASSYVAGGLQETQYF

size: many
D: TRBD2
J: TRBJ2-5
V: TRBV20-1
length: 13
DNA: TGCAGTGCCCCGACTAGCGGACAAGAGACCCAGTACTTC
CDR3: CSAPTSGQETQYF

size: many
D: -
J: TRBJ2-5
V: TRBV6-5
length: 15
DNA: TGTGCCAGCAGTTACGAGATCCCACCCCAGGAGACCCAGTACTTC
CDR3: CASSYEIPPQETQYF